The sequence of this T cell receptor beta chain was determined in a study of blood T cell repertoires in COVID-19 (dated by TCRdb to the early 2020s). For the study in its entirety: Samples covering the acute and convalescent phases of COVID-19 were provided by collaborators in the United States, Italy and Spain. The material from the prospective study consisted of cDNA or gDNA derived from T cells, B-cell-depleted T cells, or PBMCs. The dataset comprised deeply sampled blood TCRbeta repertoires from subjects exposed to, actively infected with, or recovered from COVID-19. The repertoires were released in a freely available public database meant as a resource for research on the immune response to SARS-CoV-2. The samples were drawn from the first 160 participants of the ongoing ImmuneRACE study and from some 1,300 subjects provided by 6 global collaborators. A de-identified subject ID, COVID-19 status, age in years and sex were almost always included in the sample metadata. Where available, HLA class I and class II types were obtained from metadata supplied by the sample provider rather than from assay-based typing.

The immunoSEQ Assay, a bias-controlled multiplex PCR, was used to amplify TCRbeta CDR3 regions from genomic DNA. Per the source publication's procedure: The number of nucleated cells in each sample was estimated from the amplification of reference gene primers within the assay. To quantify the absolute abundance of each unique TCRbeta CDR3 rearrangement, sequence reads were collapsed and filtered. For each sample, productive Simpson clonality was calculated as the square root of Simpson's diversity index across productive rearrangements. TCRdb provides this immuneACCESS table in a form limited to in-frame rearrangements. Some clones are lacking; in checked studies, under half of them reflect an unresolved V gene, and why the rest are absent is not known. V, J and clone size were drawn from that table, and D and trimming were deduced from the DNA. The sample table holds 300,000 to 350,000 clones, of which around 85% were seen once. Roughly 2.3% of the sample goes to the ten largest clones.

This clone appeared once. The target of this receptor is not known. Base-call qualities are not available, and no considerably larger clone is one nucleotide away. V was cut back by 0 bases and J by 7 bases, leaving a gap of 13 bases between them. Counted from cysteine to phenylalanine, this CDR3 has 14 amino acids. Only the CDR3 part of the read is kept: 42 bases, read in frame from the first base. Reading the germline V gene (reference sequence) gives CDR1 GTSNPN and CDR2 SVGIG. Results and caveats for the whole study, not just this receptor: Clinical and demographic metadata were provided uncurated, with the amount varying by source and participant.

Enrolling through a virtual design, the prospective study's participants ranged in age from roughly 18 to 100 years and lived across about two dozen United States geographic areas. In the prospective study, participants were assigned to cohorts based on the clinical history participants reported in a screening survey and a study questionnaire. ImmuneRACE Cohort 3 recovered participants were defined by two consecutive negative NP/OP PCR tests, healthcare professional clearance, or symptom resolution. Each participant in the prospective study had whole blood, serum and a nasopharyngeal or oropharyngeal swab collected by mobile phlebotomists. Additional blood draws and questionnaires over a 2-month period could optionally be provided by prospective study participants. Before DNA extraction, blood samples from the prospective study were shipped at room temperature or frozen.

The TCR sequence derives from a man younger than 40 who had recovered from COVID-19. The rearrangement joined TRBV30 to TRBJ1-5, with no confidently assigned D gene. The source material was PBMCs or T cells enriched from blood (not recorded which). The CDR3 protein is CAWSVGPGEQPQHF. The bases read TGTGCCTGGAGTGTAGGCCCCGGGGAACAGCCCCAGCATTTT. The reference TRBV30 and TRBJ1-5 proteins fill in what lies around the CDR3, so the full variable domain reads SQTIHQWPATLVQPVGSPLSLECTVEGTSNPNLYWYRQAAGRGLQLLFYSVGIGQISSEVPQNLSASRPQDRQFILSSKKLLLSDSGFYLCAWSVGPGEQPQHFGDGTRLSIL.